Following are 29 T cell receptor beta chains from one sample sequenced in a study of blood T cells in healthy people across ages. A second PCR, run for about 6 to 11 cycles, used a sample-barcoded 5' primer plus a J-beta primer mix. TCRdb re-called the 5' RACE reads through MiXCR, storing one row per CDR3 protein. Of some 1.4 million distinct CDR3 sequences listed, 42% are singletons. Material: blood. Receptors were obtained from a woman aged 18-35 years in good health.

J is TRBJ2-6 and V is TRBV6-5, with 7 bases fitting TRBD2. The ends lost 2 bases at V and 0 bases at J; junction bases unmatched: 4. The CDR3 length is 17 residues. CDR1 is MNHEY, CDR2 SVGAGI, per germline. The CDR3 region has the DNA TGTGCCAGCAGTTACGTGCGGGGGTTCTCTGGGGCCAACGTCCTGACTTTC. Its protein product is CASSYVRGFSGANVLTF.

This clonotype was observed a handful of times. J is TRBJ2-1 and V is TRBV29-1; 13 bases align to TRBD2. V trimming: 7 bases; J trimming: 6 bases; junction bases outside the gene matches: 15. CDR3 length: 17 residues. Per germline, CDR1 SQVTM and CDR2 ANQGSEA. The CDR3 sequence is CSARAGTSGARGNEQFF. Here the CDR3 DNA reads TGCAGCGCTCGCGCCGGGACTAGCGGGGCCAGGGGCAATGAGCAGTTCTTC.

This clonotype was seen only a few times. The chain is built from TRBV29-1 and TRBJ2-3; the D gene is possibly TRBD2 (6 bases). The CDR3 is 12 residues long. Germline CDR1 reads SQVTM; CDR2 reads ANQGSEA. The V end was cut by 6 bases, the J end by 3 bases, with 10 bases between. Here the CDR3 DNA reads TGCAGCGTCGGGCGGGAAACAGATACGCAGTATTTT. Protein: CSVGRETDTQYF.

The CDR3 DNA reads TGTGCCATCAGTGAGTCGGCAGTGGGAGCAACTAATGAAAAACTGTTTTTT. Translating it yields CAISESAVGATNEKLFF. This chain connects TRBV10-3 to TRBJ1-4; D gene unclear. Looked up from germline, CDR1 is ENHRY and CDR2 is SYGVKD. There are 17 residues in the CDR3. Trimming pared 0 bases from V and 0 bases from J, leaving 11 bases between.

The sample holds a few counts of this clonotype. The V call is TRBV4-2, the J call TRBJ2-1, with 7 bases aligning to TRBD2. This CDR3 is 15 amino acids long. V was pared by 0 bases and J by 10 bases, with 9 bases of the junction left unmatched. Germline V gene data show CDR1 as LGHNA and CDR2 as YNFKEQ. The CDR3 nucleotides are TGTGCCAGCAGCCAAGAATGGGTCTCTAGCGGAGAGCAGTTCTTC. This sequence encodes CASSQEWVSSGEQFF.

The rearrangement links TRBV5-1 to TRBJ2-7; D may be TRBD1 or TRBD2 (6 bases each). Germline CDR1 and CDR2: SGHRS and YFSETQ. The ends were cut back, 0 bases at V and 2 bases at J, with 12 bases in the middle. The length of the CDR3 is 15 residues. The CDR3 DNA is TGCGCCAGCAGCTTGGCCGAGGGGGGCACCTACGAGCAGTACTTC. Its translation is CASSLAEGGTYEQYF.

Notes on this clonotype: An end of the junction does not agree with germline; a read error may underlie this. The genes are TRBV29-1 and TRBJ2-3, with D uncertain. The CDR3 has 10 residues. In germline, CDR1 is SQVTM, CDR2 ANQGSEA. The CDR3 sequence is CSAQADAQYF. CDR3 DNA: TGCAGCGCTCAGGCAGATGCGCAGTATTTT.

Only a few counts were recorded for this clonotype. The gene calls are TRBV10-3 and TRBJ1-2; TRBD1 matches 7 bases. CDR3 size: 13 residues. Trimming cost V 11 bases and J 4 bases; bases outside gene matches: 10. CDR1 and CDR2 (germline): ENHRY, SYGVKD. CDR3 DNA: TGTGCCGGACAGACAGGGACGGCCTATGGCTACACCTTC. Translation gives CAGQTGTAYGYTF.

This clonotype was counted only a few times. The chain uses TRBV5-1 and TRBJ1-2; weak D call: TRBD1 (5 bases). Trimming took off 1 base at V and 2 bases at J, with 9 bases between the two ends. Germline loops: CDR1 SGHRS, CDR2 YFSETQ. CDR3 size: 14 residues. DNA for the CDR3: TGCGCCAGCAGCTTGACTGCAGGGAACTATGGCTACACCTTC. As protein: CASSLTAGNYGYTF.

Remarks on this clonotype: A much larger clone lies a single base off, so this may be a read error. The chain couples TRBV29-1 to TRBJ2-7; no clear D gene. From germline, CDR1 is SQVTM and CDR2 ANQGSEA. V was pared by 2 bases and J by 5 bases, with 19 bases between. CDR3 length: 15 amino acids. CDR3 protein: CSVELRNTHAHEQYF. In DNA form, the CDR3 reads TGCAGCGTTGAACTCCGGAACACGCACGCCCACGAGCAGTACTTC.

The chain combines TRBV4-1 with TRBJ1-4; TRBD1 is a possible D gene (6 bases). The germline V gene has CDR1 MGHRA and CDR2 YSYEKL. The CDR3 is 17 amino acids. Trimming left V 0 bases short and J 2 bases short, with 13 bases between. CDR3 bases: TGCGCCAGCAGCCAAGATGCGCAGGGGTTCACTAATGAAAAACTGTTTTTT. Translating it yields CASSQDAQGFTNEKLFF.

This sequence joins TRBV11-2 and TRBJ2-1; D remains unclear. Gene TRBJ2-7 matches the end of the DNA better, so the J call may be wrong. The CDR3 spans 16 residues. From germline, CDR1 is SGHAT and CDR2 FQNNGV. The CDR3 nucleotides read TGTGCCAGCAGCTCCTCATTGGAGAGCTCCTACAATGAGCAGTACTTC. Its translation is CASSSSLESSYNEQYF.

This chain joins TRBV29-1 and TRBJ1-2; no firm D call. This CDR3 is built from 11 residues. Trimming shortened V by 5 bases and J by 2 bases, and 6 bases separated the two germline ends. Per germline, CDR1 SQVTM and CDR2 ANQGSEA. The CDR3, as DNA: TGCAGCGTTCCAGAGAACTATGGCTACACCTTC. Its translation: CSVPENYGYTF.

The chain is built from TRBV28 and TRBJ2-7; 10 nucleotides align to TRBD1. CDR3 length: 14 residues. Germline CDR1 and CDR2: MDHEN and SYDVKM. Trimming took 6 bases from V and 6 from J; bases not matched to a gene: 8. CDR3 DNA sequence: TGTGCCAGCAGCTCTCCGGGACAGGGGTGCGAGCAGTACTTC. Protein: CASSSPGQGCEQYF.

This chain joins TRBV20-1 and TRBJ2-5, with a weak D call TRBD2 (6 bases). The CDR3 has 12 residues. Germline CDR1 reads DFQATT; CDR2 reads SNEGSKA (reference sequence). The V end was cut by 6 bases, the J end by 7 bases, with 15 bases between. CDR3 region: CSATRGSGTQYF. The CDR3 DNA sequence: TGCAGTGCCACACGGGGTAGCGGGACCCAGTACTTC.

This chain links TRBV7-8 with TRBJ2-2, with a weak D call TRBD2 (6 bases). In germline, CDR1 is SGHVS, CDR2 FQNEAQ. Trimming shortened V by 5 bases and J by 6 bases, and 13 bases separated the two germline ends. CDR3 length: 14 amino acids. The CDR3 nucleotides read TGTGCCAGCAGCCAGGGACTTCCCCCCGGGGAGCTGTTTTTT. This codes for CASSQGLPPGELFF.

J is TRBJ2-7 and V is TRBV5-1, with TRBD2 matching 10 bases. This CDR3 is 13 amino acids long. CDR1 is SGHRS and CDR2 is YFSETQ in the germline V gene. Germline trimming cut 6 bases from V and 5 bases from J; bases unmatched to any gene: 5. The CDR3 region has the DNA TGCGCCAGCACTCGGACTAGCGGCCACGAGCAGTACTTC. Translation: CASTRTSGHEQYF.

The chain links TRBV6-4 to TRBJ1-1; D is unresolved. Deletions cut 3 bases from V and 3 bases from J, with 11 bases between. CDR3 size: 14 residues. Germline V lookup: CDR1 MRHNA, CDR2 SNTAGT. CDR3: CASSERSGDTEAFF. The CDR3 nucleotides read TGTGCCAGCAGTGAGCGTAGTGGGGACACTGAAGCTTTCTTT.

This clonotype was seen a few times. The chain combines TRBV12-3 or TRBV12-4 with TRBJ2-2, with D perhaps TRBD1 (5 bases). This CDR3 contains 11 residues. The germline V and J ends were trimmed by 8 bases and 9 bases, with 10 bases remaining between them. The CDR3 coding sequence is TGTGCCAGCGGGGCTTTCCGGGAGCTGTTTTTT. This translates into CASGAFRELFF.

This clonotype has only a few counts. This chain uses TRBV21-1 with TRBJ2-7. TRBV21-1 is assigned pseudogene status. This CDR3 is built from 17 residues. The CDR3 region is CANHSKPYRGRAYEQYF. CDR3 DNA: TGTGCCAACCACTCGAAACCCTATCGAGGACGGGCCTACGAGCAGTACTTC.

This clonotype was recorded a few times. Here the CDR3 reads CASRTSGRASYEQYF. In DNA form, the CDR3 reads TGTGCCAGCCGGACTAGCGGGAGGGCCTCCTACGAGCAGTACTTC. This chain uses TRBV3-1 with TRBJ2-7, with 15 bases identical to TRBD2. This CDR3 is built from 15 residues. The germline V gene encodes CDR1 LGHDT and CDR2 YNNKEL (reference sequence). V lost 8 bases to trimming and J lost 0 bases; unmatched junction nucleotides: 2.

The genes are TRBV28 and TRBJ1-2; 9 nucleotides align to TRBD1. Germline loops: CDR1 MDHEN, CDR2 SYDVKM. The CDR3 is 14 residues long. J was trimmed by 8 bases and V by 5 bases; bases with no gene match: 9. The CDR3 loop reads CASSNRDRVGGYTF. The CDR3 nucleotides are TGTGCCAGCAGTAACCGGGACAGGGTGGGCGGCTACACCTTC.

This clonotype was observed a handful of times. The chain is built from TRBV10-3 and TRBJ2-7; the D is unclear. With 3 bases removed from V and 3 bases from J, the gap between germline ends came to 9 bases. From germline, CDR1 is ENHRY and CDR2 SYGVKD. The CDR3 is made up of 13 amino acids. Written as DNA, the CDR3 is TGTGCCATCAGTGAAGTCAGTCTCTACGAGCAGTACTTC. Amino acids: CAISEVSLYEQYF.

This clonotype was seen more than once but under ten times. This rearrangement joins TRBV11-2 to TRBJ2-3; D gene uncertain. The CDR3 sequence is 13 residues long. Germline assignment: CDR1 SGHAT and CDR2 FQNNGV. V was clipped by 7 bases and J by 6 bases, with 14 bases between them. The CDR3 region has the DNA TGTGCCAGCAAGACATACCAGACGGATACGCAGTATTTT. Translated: CASKTYQTDTQYF.

CDR3 in amino acids: CASSLLGGTRRDTEAFF. CDR3 nucleotide sequence: TGTGCCAGCAGTTTATTGGGCGGGACAAGGAGGGACACTGAAGCTTTCTTT. The chain is built from TRBV28 and TRBJ1-1, with D possibly TRBD1 on 6 matching bases. V lost 1 base to trimming and J lost 3 bases, with 18 bases between them. CDR3 length equals 17 residues. Germline values: CDR1 MDHEN, CDR2 SYDVKM.

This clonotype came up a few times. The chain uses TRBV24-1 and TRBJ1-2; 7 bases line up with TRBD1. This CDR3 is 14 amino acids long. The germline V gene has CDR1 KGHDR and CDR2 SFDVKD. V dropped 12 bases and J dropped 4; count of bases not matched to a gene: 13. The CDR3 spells CAPIDRVWPYGYTF. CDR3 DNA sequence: TGTGCCCCGATAGACAGGGTTTGGCCCTATGGCTACACCTTC.

This CDR3 is CASSQESSQDEQYF. CDR3 sequence (DNA): TGTGCCAGCAGCCAAGAGTCTAGCCAGGACGAGCAGTACTTC. The chain has TRBV4-2 and TRBJ2-7; D might be TRBD2 (5 bases). The CDR3 has 14 residues. CDR1 is LGHNA, CDR2 YNFKEQ, per germline. Trimming took off 0 bases at V and 5 bases at J, with 11 bases between the two ends.

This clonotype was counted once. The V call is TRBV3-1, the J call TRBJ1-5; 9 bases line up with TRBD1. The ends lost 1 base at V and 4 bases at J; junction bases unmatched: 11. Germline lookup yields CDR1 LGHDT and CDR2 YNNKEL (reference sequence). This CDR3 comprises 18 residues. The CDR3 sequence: CASSQGVRDRVGNQPQHF. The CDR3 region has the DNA TGTGCCAGCAGCCAAGGGGTAAGGGACAGGGTGGGGAATCAGCCCCAGCATTTT.

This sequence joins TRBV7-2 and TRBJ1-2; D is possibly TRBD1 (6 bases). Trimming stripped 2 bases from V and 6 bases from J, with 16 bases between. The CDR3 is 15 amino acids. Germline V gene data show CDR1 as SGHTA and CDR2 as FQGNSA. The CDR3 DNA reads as TGTGCCAGCAGCTTATGGGAAAACAGGGACGATGGCTACACCTTC. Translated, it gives CASSLWENRDDGYTF. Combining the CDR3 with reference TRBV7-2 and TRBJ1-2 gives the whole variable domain GAGVSQSPSNKVTEKGKDVELRCDPISGHTALYWYRQSLGQGLEFLIYFQGNSAPDKSGLPSDRFSAERTGGSVSTLTIQRTQQEDSAVYLCASSLWENRDDGYTFGSGTRLTVV.